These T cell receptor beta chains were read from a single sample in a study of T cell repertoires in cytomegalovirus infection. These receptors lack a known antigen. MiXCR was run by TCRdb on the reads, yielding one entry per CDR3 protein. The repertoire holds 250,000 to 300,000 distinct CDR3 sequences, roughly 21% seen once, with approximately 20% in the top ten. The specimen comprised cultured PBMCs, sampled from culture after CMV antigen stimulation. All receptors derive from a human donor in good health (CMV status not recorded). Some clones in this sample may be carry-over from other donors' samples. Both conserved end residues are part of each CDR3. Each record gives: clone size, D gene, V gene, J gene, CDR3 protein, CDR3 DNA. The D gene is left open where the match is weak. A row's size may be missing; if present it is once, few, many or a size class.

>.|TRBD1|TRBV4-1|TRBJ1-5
CASSHDRVGQPQHF
TGCGCCAGCAGCCATGACAGGGTTGGTCAGCCCCAGCATTTT
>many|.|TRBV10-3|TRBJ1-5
CAIRYSSNQPQHF
TGTGCCATCAGATACAGTAGCAATCAGCCCCAGCATTTT
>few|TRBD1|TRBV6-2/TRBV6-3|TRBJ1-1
CASIPGGRTEAFF
TGTGCCAGCATCCCAGGGGGCCGGACTGAAGCTTTCTTT
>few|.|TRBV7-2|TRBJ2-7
CASRPSAYYEQYF
TGTGCCAGCCGGCCTAGCGCCTACTACGAGCAGTACTTC
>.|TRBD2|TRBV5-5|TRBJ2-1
CASSPTSGSTQQFF
TGTGCCAGCAGCCCGACTAGCGGGAGCACGCAGCAGTTCTTC
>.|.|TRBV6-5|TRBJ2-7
CASSYSTSSHYEQYF
TGTGCCAGCAGTTACTCGACCTCCTCACACTACGAGCAGTACTTC
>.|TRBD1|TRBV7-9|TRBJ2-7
CASSIQGAYEQYF
TGTGCCAGCAGCATCCAGGGGGCCTACGAGCAGTACTTC
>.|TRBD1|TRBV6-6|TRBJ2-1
CASTPTGANNEQFF
TGTGCCAGCACCCCGACAGGGGCCAACAATGAGCAGTTCTTC
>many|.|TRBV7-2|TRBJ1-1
CASSPGSRGNTEAFF
TGTGCCAGCAGCCCTGGTTCGAGAGGAAATACTGAAGCTTTCTTT
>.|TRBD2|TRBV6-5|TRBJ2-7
CASRATGGGPLYEQYF
TGTGCCAGCAGAGCCACCGGGGGAGGGCCCCTCTACGAGCAGTACTTC
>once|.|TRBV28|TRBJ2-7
CASSFNKGQQYF
TGTGCCAGCAGTTTTAACAAGGGGCAGCAGTACTTC
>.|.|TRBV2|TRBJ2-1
CASAPYNEQFF
TGTGCCAGCGCCCCCTACAATGAGCAGTTCTTC
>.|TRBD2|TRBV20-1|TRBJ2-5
CSARNGRGAGEETQYF
TGCAGTGCTAGAAATGGCCGCGGGGCGGGAGAGGAGACCCAGTACTTC
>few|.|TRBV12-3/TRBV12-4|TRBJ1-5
CASKFSNQPQHF
TGTGCCAGCAAGTTCAGCAATCAGCCCCAGCATTTT
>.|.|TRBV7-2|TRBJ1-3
CASSLLATGGNTIYF
TGTGCCAGCAGCCTTTTAGCGACGGGGGGAAACACCATATATTTT
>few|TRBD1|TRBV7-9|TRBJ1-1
CASSLGQGLLTEAFF
TGTGCCAGCAGCTTAGGACAGGGGCTTCTCACTGAAGCTTTCTTT
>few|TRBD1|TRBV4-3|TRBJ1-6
CASSQLRDRPNSPLHF
TGCGCCAGCAGCCAGCTCCGGGACAGGCCTAATTCACCCCTCCACTTT
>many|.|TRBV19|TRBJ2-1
CASKGFRGVINEQFF
TGTGCCAGTAAAGGTTTCAGGGGGGTCATCAATGAGCAGTTCTTC
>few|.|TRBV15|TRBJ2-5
CATSGWQTGTQYF
TGTGCCACCTCCGGATGGCAAACAGGGACCCAGTACTTC
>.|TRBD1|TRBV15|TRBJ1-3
CATSFRRTGLNSGNTIYF
TGTGCCACCAGCTTCCGACGGACAGGATTGAACTCTGGAAACACCATATATTTT
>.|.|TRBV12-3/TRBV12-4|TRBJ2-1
CASSYFQSSYNEQFF
TGTGCCAGCAGTTACTTCCAGAGCTCCTACAATGAGCAGTTCTTC